This T cell receptor beta chain was sequenced during a study of T cells in Graves' hyperthyroidism and ophthalmopathy. Amplified TCR beta CDR3 regions derived from RNA transcripts. TCR CDR3 regions were first amplified by RT-PCR with HTBI primers. TCRdb passed the multiplex PCR reads through MiXCR, listing each CDR3 protein once. Among approximately 700,000 distinct CDR3 sequences, roughly 15% were seen once, and the ten largest hold under 10%. The CDR3 runs to 12 residues. Trimming removed 4 bases at V and 4 bases at J, with 10 bases between. Germline-derived CDR1 and CDR2 are SQVTM and ANQGSEA. This clonotype appeared a few times.

The gene calls are TRBV29-1 and TRBJ2-5; D is possibly TRBD1 (5 bases). The sequence came from a man between 18 and 29 years old with Graves' hyperthyroidism. Sequencing was carried out using blood. The chain's CDR3 is CSVVLGAETQYF. CDR3 sequence (DNA): TGCAGCGTTGTTTTAGGGGCAGAGACCCAGTACTTC.